This T cell receptor (beta chain) appears in the sequencing data of a study of T cells in Graves' hyperthyroidism and ophthalmopathy. Concerning this clonotype itself: Antigen: not known.

Overall study results and limits: Ophthalmopathy, as predicted by the model, came a median 6.5 months after the prediction. Most clonotypes expanded in the thyroid (above 0.001) were also present in blood.

Trimming removed 1 base from V and 7 bases from J; junction bases left unmatched: 5. The CDR3 covers 16 residues. Looked up from germline, CDR1 is SEHNR and CDR2 is FQNEAQ (reference sequence). TCR beta CDR3 regions were amplified from RNA transcripts. Using the HTBI primer set, a first-round RT-PCR was run on the TCR CDR3. TCRdb independently ran MiXCR on the multiplex PCR reads; one entry per CDR3 protein. The table records about 400,000 distinct CDR3 sequences, about a sixth of them present only once. Uncontrolled infection, other autoimmune disease, pregnancy or lactation excluded patients. The PBMCs were sourced from fresh peripheral blood (approximately 10 ml).

J is TRBJ1-6 and V is TRBV7-9; TRBD1 agrees at 9 bases. Input material: blood. This receptor was identified in a woman aged 18-30 years with Graves' hyperthyroidism that later progressed to Graves' ophthalmopathy. The CDR3 DNA reads TGTGCCAGCAGCTTAGAGGGGACAGGGTGGAATTCACCCCTCCACTTT. It specifies CASSLEGTGWNSPLHF.